One and the same sample provided the 19 T cell receptor beta chains below, sequenced in a study of identical twins. TCRdb re-called the 5' RACE reads through MiXCR, storing one row per CDR3 protein. The repertoire holds about 260,000 distinct CDR3 sequences, with roughly 7% as singletons. Another study also made use of these data, one on yellow fever vaccine responses in identical twins.

The sample was memory (CD45RO+) T cells sorted from blood. The receptors come from a woman between 18 and 29 years old in good health.

The chain is built from TRBV5-5 and TRBJ2-3; 8 positions agree with TRBD2. V was pared by 4 bases and J by 3 bases, with 7 bases of the junction left unmatched. CDR3 length: 15 residues. Per germline, CDR1 SGHKS and CDR2 YYEKEE (reference sequence). The CDR3 nucleotides are TGTGCCAGCAGCGTGGTCGGGGGGGAAACAGATACGCAGTATTTT. This translates into CASSVVGGETDTQYF.

This clonotype was seen ten or more times. This chain connects TRBV29-1 to TRBJ2-5; TRBD1 aligns across 10 bases. V dropped 1 base and J dropped 5; count of bases not matched to a gene: 4. Germline values: CDR1 SQVTM, CDR2 ANQGSEA. This CDR3 contains 14 residues. In nucleotides, the CDR3 is TGCAGCGTTGAAGGAGACAGGGGGCGCGAGACCCAGTACTTC. Translation: CSVEGDRGRETQYF.

The CDR3 loop is CASSLSGRVGNEQFF. CDR3 in DNA: TGTGCCAGCAGTTTATCCGGGAGGGTGGGCAATGAGCAGTTCTTC. This rearrangement joins TRBV27 to TRBJ2-1, with 8 positions matching TRBD2. V was pared by 0 bases and J by 6 bases, with 4 bases of the junction left unmatched. The CDR3 contains 15 residues. The germline gives CDR1 MNHEY, CDR2 SMNVEV (reference sequence).

The chain uses TRBV20-1 and TRBJ2-5; TRBD2 matches 8 bases. V gave up 6 bases and J gave up 4 bases; unmatched junction bases: 13. In germline, CDR1 is DFQATT, CDR2 SNEGSKA (reference sequence). The CDR3 runs to 15 residues. The CDR3 protein is CSAAGGGGSAETQYF. The DNA for the CDR3 is TGCAGTGCGGCGGGGGGCGGGGGTAGCGCAGAGACCCAGTACTTC.

The table lists this clonotype with many counts. This chain connects TRBV5-1 to TRBJ2-5; D possibly uses TRBD1 or TRBD2 (6 bases each). Trimming removed 7 bases from V and 5 bases from J, with 15 bases in between. Per the germline V gene, CDR1 is SGHRS and CDR2 is YFSETQ. The CDR3 contains 13 residues. The CDR3 loop reads CASRGPIEETQYF. Here the CDR3 DNA reads TGCGCCAGCCGGGGGCCTATAGAGGAGACCCAGTACTTC.

The V and J genes are TRBV20-1 and TRBJ2-5; a weak D match, TRBD2 (6 bases). Germline values: CDR1 DFQATT, CDR2 SNEGSKA (reference sequence). V dropped 1 base and J dropped 6 bases, with 15 bases sitting between them. This CDR3 has 14 residues. CDR3 sequence (DNA): TGCAGTGCTAGAGTAGTAGGAGGGTGGAAGACCCAGTACTTC. Its translation: CSARVVGGWKTQYF.

This clonotype was counted many times. The chain recombines TRBV5-1 with TRBJ2-4, with TRBD2 matching over 10 bases. Trimming cost V 3 bases and J 3 bases; bases outside gene matches: 9. CDR1 and CDR2 from the germline V gene are SGHRS and YFSETQ. This CDR3 comprises 17 residues. The CDR3 DNA follows: TGCGCCAGCAGCTGGGGCACCGGGACTAGCGACAAAAACATTCAGTACTTC. Translating gives CASSWGTGTSDKNIQYF.

On this clonotype itself: A much more abundant neighbour one base away suggests this may be a read error. V gene TRBV10-3 combines with J gene TRBJ1-5; D gene ambiguous. The ends were cut back, 6 bases at V and 2 bases at J, with 20 bases in the middle. The CDR3 length is 17 residues. The germline gives CDR1 ENHRY, CDR2 SYGVKD. This chain's CDR3 is CAISRGLSLDGNQPQHF. CDR3 nucleotides: TGTGCCATCAGCCGAGGGCTGTCCCTGGACGGCAATCAGCCCCAGCATTTT.

The sample holds many counts of this clonotype. The chain couples TRBV7-8 to TRBJ2-1; 7 bases are a match to TRBD1. Unmatched junction bases numbered 19, after V lost 3 bases and J lost 8 bases. CDR1 and CDR2 (germline): SGHVS, FQNEAQ. The CDR3 sequence is 18 residues long. CDR3 DNA sequence: TGTGCCAGCAGCTTGATCGGGGACAGCCCTCAACTGGGGCATGAGCAGTTCTTC. Its protein is CASSLIGDSPQLGHEQFF.

This clonotype was found many times. The gene calls are TRBV10-3 and TRBJ2-7; 10 nucleotides align to TRBD2. The CDR3 totals 17 residues. The ends lost 7 bases at V and 8 bases at J; junction bases unmatched: 20. The germline V gene has CDR1 ENHRY and CDR2 SYGVKD. CDR3 nucleotide sequence: TGTGCCATCATGAGTTCGCCTAGCGGGAGCCGTGATGCCAAGCAGTACTTC. This gives the protein CAIMSSPSGSRDAKQYF.

This clonotype was picked up many times. The chain employs TRBV7-6 and TRBJ2-1; D is perhaps TRBD2 (5 bases). V lost 1 base to trimming and J lost 12 bases, with 13 bases between them. Germline V gives CDR1 SGHVS, CDR2 FNYEAQ. The CDR3 covers 13 residues. The DNA for the CDR3 is TGTGCCAGCAGCTTAGTATCCGGAGAGGGGCAGTTCTTC. Residues: CASSLVSGEGQFF.

This clonotype was counted only a few times. The chain couples TRBV11-3 to TRBJ2-7; D remains ambiguous. V gave up 1 base and J gave up 0 bases, with 7 bases separating them. In germline, CDR1 is SGHNT, CDR2 YENEEA. The CDR3 runs 14 residues. Here the CDR3 DNA reads TGTGCCAGCAGCTTAGGGGCAGCCTCCTACGAGCAGTACTTC. Protein product: CASSLGAASYEQYF. Full variable domain (outside the CDR3, taken from reference TRBV11-3 and TRBJ2-7): EAGVVQSPRYKIIEKKQPVAFWCNPISGHNTLYWYLQNLGQGPELLIRYENEEAVDDSQLPKDRFSAERLKGVDSTLKIQPAELGDSAVYLCASSLGAASYEQYFGPGTRLTVT.

V gene TRBV24-1 combines with J gene TRBJ2-1; 9 bases are a match to TRBD2. CDR1 is KGHDR, CDR2 SFDVKD, per germline. The CDR3 sequence is 15 residues long. Trimming at V came to 9 bases and at J to 1 base, leaving 6 bases not matched to a gene. CDR3 region: CATGRGGESYNEQFF. The CDR3 DNA reads TGTGCCACCGGGCGGGGGGGAGAGTCCTACAATGAGCAGTTCTTC.

This clonotype was counted only a few times. J is TRBJ2-3 and V is TRBV5-1, with D possibly matching TRBD2 (6 bases). CDR1 and CDR2 from the germline V gene are SGHRS and YFSETQ. V lost 2 bases and J lost 1, with 11 bases in between. This CDR3 has 15 residues. CDR3 protein: CASSFDGSRTDTQYF. The CDR3 coding sequence is TGCGCCAGCAGCTTTGACGGGAGCCGCACAGATACGCAGTATTTT.

The gene calls are TRBV6-1 and TRBJ1-2, with D maybe TRBD1 (5 bases). Between the trimmed V and J ends, which lost 6 bases and 0 bases, there was a span of 8 bases. The length of the CDR3 is 13 residues. Germline assignment: CDR1 MNHNS and CDR2 SASEGT. The CDR3 coding sequence is TGTGCCAGCAGGGTACAGGCTAACTATGGCTACACCTTC. It translates to CASRVQANYGYTF.

The V call is TRBV3-1, the J call TRBJ2-1; 7 positions agree with TRBD2. This CDR3 contains 16 residues. V was clipped by 1 base and J by 7 bases; unmatched bases: 10. Germline assignment: CDR1 LGHDT and CDR2 YNNKEL (reference sequence). The CDR3 protein is CASSQGWAGVNNEQFF. CDR3 nucleotide sequence: TGTGCCAGCAGCCAAGGATGGGCGGGAGTTAATAATGAGCAGTTCTTC.

This clonotype was recorded many times. The chain joins TRBV5-1 to TRBJ2-7, with 10 bases matching TRBD2. From germline, CDR1 is SGHRS and CDR2 YFSETQ. V trimming: 0 bases; J trimming: 2 bases; junction bases outside the gene matches: 8. There are 17 residues in the CDR3. The CDR3 DNA follows: TGCGCCAGCAGCTTGGAGGCTAGCGGGGGAACCACCTACGAGCAGTACTTC. It translates to CASSLEASGGTTYEQYF.

In the case of this clonotype: A read error is possible here, since a much larger clone lies one base away. The chain employs TRBV2 and TRBJ2-1, with TRBD2 matching 11 bases. This CDR3 has 15 amino acids. Germline V gene sequence: CDR1 SNHLY, CDR2 FYNNEI. CDR3 nucleotide sequence: TGTACCAGCAGTCGACTAGCGGGGATGGAGGATGAGCAGTTCTTC. Translation: CTSSRLAGMEDEQFF. Using reference TRBV2 and TRBJ2-1 for the parts outside the CDR3, the full variable domain is EPEVTQTPSHQVTQMGQEVILRCVPISNHLYFYWYRQILGQKVEFLVSFYNNEISEKSEIFDDQFSVERPDGSNFTLKIRSTKLEDSAMYFCTSSRLAGMEDEQFFGPGTRLTVL.

This clonotype appeared a few times. The chain has TRBV2 and TRBJ2-5; D is perhaps TRBD2 (6 bases). The V end lost 7 bases, the J end lost 7 bases, and 22 bases lay between the germline ends. This CDR3 has 15 amino acids. Germline V gene lookup returns CDR1 SNHLY and CDR2 FYNNEI. The CDR3: CASNPPQLGGGTQYF. The CDR3 DNA is TGTGCCAGCAACCCGCCCCAGCTCGGGGGTGGGACCCAGTACTTC.